Listed below are T cell receptor beta chains from one sample, sequenced in a study of cytomegalovirus exposure and HLA in healthy donors. Libraries were prepared by immunoSEQ multiplex PCR; TCRdb keeps only in-frame clonotypes and omits some of them. The sample gives tens of thousands of clones, roughly 78% of which show up once; approximately 4.4% is in the top ten. The specimen was PBMCs. These receptors all come from a male donor in good health and CMV-seropositive. CDR3s include the opening cysteine and the closing phenylalanine or tryptophan. D genes are given only for firm matches. Size tells how often a clone was seen (once, few, many) or the class of an expanded clone, and some rows leave it out.

CDR3 protein: CAWSIAGERRSGANVLTF
CDR3 DNA: TGTGCCTGGAGTATAGCGGGAGAACGTCGTTCCGGGGCCAACGTCCTGACTTTC
J gene: TRBJ2-6
V gene: TRBV30
clone size: -
D gene: TRBD2

CDR3 protein: CATSREAVSSYEQYF
CDR3 DNA: TGTGCCACCAGCAGAGAGGCGGTTAGCTCCTACGAGCAGTACTTC
J gene: TRBJ2-7
V gene: TRBV15
clone size: -
D gene: -

CDR3 protein: CASSERRVSDTQYF
CDR3 DNA: TGTGCCAGCAGTGAGCGGCGGGTTAGTGATACGCAGTATTTT
J gene: TRBJ2-3
V gene: TRBV2
clone size: -
D gene: -

CDR3 protein: CASTSVTGFSSGANVLTF
CDR3 DNA: TGTGCCAGCACCTCCGTGACAGGGTTCTCTTCTGGGGCCAACGTCCTGACTTTC
J gene: TRBJ2-6
V gene: TRBV7-6
clone size: once
D gene: TRBD1

CDR3 protein: CASSLFGGTLSPLHF
CDR3 DNA: TGTGCCAGCAGCTTGTTCGGGGGAACACTTTCACCCCTCCACTTT
J gene: TRBJ1-6
V gene: TRBV5-4
clone size: -
D gene: -

CDR3 protein: CASRQGGAGYYGYTF
CDR3 DNA: TGTGCCAGCAGGCAGGGGGGAGCCGGTTACTATGGCTACACCTTC
J gene: TRBJ1-2
V gene: TRBV6-1
clone size: -
D gene: TRBD1

CDR3 protein: CASSRPVRGLNTEAFF
CDR3 DNA: TGTGCCAGCAGCCGCCCCGTGAGGGGGCTGAACACTGAAGCTTTCTTT
J gene: TRBJ1-1
V gene: TRBV13
clone size: -
D gene: TRBD1

CDR3 protein: CASSPDPGQNYEQYF
CDR3 DNA: TGTGCCAGTAGTCCTGATCCGGGACAGAATTACGAGCAGTACTTC
J gene: TRBJ2-7
V gene: TRBV19
clone size: -
D gene: TRBD1

CDR3 protein: CASSPALAGGSGELFF
CDR3 DNA: TGCGCCAGCAGCCCTGCACTAGCGGGGGGGAGCGGGGAGCTGTTTTTT
J gene: TRBJ2-2
V gene: TRBV5-1
clone size: -
D gene: TRBD2

CDR3 protein: CASNHAGPETQYF
CDR3 DNA: TGCGCCAGTAACCATGCAGGTCCAGAGACCCAGTACTTC
J gene: TRBJ2-5
V gene: TRBV5-1
clone size: -
D gene: -

CDR3 protein: CATSSVKGQGSTDTQYF
CDR3 DNA: TGTGCCACCAGCAGTGTTAAGGGACAGGGGAGCACAGATACGCAGTATTTT
J gene: TRBJ2-3
V gene: TRBV15
clone size: -
D gene: TRBD1

CDR3 protein: CASITGAGGANVLTF
CDR3 DNA: TGTGCCAGCATAACAGGCGCGGGGGGGGCCAACGTCCTGACTTTC
J gene: TRBJ2-6
V gene: TRBV6-1
clone size: -
D gene: -

CDR3 protein: CASTTGTGGTDTQYF
CDR3 DNA: TGCGCCAGCACGACAGGGACGGGGGGCACAGATACGCAGTATTTT
J gene: TRBJ2-3
V gene: TRBV5-1
clone size: -
D gene: -

CDR3 protein: CASSPDPRFLLSTDTQYF
CDR3 DNA: TGTGCCAGCAGTCCCGATCCCAGGTTCTTACTTAGCACAGATACGCAGTATTTT
J gene: TRBJ2-3
V gene: TRBV27
clone size: -
D gene: -

CDR3 protein: CASSVGTSGILNEQFF
CDR3 DNA: TGCGCCAGCAGCGTAGGGACTAGCGGGATCCTCAATGAGCAGTTCTTC
J gene: TRBJ2-1
V gene: TRBV10-1
clone size: -
D gene: TRBD2

CDR3 protein: CASSWGANEKLFF
CDR3 DNA: TGTGCCAGCAGCTGGGGGGCTAATGAAAAACTGTTTTTT
J gene: TRBJ1-4
V gene: TRBV27
clone size: -
D gene: -

CDR3 protein: CASSDRATGGYGYTF
CDR3 DNA: TGTGCCAGCAGCGACAGGGCGACGGGAGGGTATGGCTACACCTTC
J gene: TRBJ1-2
V gene: TRBV9
clone size: -
D gene: -

CDR3 protein: CASSLGAGGVETQYF
CDR3 DNA: TGTGCCAGCAGCTTAGGAGCGGGGGGCGTAGAGACCCAGTACTTC
J gene: TRBJ2-5
V gene: TRBV7-2
clone size: -
D gene: TRBD2

CDR3 protein: CASSSGDRLSNQPQHF
CDR3 DNA: TGTGCCAGCAGCTCAGGGGACAGACTTAGCAATCAGCCCCAGCATTTT
J gene: TRBJ1-5
V gene: TRBV9
clone size: -
D gene: TRBD1

CDR3 protein: CAWSFKDRENYGYTF
CDR3 DNA: TGTGCCTGGAGTTTCAAGGACAGGGAGAACTATGGCTACACCTTC
J gene: TRBJ1-2
V gene: TRBV30
clone size: -
D gene: TRBD1

CDR3 protein: CASSFGGRAGEQYF
CDR3 DNA: TGTGCCAGCAGTTTCGGTGGGAGGGCGGGCGAGCAGTACTTC
J gene: TRBJ2-7
V gene: TRBV28
clone size: -
D gene: TRBD2

CDR3 protein: CASSYGTSVYNEQFF
CDR3 DNA: TGTGCCAGCAGTTACGGGACTAGCGTGTACAATGAGCAGTTCTTC
J gene: TRBJ2-1
V gene: TRBV6-5
clone size: -
D gene: TRBD2

CDR3 protein: CAGAGLLEETQYF
CDR3 DNA: TGTGCTGGGGCAGGGTTGTTGGAAGAGACCCAGTACTTC
J gene: TRBJ2-5
V gene: TRBV5-8
clone size: once
D gene: -

CDR3 protein: CASSVDQLAGEQYF
CDR3 DNA: TGTGCCAGCAGCGTAGACCAGTTAGCGGGGGAGCAGTACTTC
J gene: TRBJ2-7
V gene: TRBV9
clone size: -
D gene: TRBD2

CDR3 protein: CASSVRQGTNEKLFF
CDR3 DNA: TGTGCCAGCAGTGTAAGACAGGGGACTAATGAAAAACTGTTTTTT
J gene: TRBJ1-4
V gene: TRBV6-1
clone size: few
D gene: TRBD1

CDR3 protein: CASSEEGAGGYGYTF
CDR3 DNA: TGTGCCAGCAGTGAAGAGGGGGCGGGGGGGTATGGCTACACCTTC
J gene: TRBJ1-2
V gene: TRBV6-1
clone size: few
D gene: TRBD1